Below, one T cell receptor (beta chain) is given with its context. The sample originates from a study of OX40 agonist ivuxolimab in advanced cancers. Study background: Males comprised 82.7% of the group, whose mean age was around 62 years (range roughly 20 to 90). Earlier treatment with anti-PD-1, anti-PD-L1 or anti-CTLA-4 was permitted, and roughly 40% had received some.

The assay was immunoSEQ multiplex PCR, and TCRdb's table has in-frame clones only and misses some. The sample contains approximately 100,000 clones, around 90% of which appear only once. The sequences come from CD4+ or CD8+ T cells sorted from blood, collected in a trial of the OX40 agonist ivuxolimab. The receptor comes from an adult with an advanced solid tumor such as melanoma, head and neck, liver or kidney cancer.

The chain's CDR3 is CASSERGRSRYSNQPQHF. The CDR3 coding sequence is TGTGCCAGCAGTGAAAGGGGGCGTAGTCGGTATAGCAATCAGCCCCAGCATTTT. The rearrangement uses TRBV6-1 and TRBJ1-5; 7 nucleotides agree with TRBD1. The V gene end was trimmed by 2 bases and the J gene end by 0 bases; junction bases not matched to a gene: 10. This CDR3 is 18 amino acids long. CDR1 is MNHNS, CDR2 SASEGT, per germline.